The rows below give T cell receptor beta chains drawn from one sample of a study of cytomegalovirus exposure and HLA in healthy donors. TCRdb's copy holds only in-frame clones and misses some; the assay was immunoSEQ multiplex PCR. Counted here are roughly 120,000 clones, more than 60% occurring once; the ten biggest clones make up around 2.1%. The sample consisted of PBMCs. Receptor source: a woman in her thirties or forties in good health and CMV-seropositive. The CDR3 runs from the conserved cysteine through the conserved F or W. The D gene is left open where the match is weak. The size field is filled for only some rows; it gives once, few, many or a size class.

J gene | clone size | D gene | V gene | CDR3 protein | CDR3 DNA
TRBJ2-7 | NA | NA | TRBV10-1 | CASSEDPGTEDYEQYF | TGCGCCAGCAGTGAAGACCCCGGGACTGAAGACTACGAGCAGTACTTC
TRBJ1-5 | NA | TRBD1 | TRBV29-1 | CSVTTGGNQPQHF | TGCAGCGTTACAACAGGGGGGAATCAGCCCCAGCATTTT
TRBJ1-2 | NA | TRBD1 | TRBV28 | CASSPSGTAANYGYTF | TGTGCCAGCAGCCCATCTGGGACAGCAGCTAACTATGGCTACACCTTC
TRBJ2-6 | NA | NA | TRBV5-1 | CASSPSNSGANVLTF | TGCGCCAGCAGCCCAAGCAACTCTGGGGCCAACGTCCTGACTTTC
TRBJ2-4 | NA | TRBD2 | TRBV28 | CASSFGLGSGSGRAKNIQYF | TGTGCCAGCAGTTTCGGCTTAGGTAGCGGGAGTGGAAGGGCCAAAAACATTCAGTACTTC
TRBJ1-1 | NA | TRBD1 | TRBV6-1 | CASTLTGGTEAFF | TGTGCCAGCACCCTGACAGGGGGCACTGAAGCTTTCTTT
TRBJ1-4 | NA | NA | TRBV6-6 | CASTPTRNNEKLFF | TGTGCCAGCACCCCGACAAGGAATAATGAAAAACTGTTTTTT
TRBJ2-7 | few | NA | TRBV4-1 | CASSPTNPYEQYF | TGCGCCAGCAGCCCGACAAACCCCTACGAGCAGTACTTC
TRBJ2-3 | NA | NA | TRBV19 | CASSIRGSDTQYF | TGTGCCAGTAGTATCCGGGGTTCAGATACGCAGTATTTT
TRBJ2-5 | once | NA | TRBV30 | CAWTTGLEWTQYF | TGTGCCTGGACTACCGGACTGGAGTGGACCCAGTACTTC
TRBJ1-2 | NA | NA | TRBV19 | CASSIWPPNYGYTF | TGTGCCAGTAGTATATGGCCTCCTAACTATGGCTACACCTTC
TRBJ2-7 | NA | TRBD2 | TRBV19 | CASSIGSSGRLHSYEQYF | TGTGCCAGTAGTATAGGTTCGAGCGGGAGGCTTCACTCCTACGAGCAGTACTTC
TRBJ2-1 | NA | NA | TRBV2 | CASSGGGQGRDEQFF | TGTGCCAGCAGCGGGGGGGGACAGGGTCGTGATGAGCAGTTCTTC
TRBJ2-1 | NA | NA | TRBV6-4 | CASSRFPAASYNEQFF | TGTGCCAGCAGCCGATTTCCGGCGGCCTCCTACAATGAGCAGTTCTTC
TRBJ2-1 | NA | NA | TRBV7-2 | CASSLGFQRAYNEQFF | TGTGCCAGCAGCTTAGGGTTCCAGCGGGCCTACAATGAGCAGTTCTTC
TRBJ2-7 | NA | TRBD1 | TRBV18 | CASSSGQGGYEQYF | TGTGCCAGCTCATCGGGACAGGGGGGCTACGAGCAGTACTTC
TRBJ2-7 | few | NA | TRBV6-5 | CASSFGYEGNYEQYF | TGTGCCAGCAGTTTCGGGTATGAGGGAAACTACGAGCAGTACTTC
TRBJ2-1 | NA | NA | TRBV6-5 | CASSYLTAEQFF | TGTGCCAGCAGTTACTTGACAGCCGAGCAGTTCTTC
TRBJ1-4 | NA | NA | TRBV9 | CASSAQDWAEKLFF | TGTGCCAGCAGCGCACAGGATTGGGCTGAAAAACTGTTTTTT
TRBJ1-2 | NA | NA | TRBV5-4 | CASSLGRPRPEDGYTF | TGTGCCAGCAGCTTAGGCCGGCCGAGGCCCGAGGATGGCTACACCTTC
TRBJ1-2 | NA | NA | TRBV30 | CAWSVLKKGDPNYGYTF | TGTGCCTGGAGTGTACTAAAAAAAGGCGATCCTAACTATGGCTACACCTTC
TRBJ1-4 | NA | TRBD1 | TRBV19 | CASSIGRTGQQSTNEKLFF | TGTGCCAGTAGTATAGGACGGACAGGGCAACAATCAACTAATGAAAAACTGTTTTTT
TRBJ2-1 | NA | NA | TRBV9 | CASSGRDSSSYNEQFF | TGTGCCAGCAGCGGCCGGGACTCCAGCTCCTACAATGAGCAGTTCTTC
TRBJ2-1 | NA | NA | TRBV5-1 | CASSLASAALNEQFF | TGCGCCAGCAGCTTGGCGTCAGCGGCCCTCAATGAGCAGTTCTTC
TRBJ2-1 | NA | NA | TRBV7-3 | CASSLDAGTNNEQFF | TGTGCCAGCAGCTTGGATGCGGGAACTAACAATGAGCAGTTCTTC
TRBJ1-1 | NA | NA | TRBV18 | CASSPFIGEGLNTEAFF | TGTGCCAGCTCACCATTCATAGGGGAGGGACTGAACACTGAAGCTTTCTTT
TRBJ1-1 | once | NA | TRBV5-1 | CASSTRGENTEAFF | TGCGCCAGCAGCACCCGGGGAGAGAACACTGAAGCTTTCTTT
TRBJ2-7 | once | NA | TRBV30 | CAWSGGRSGYEQYF | TGTGCCTGGAGTGGGGGTCGCAGCGGCTACGAGCAGTACTTC
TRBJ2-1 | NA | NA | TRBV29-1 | CSVHSLNEQFF | TGCAGCGTCCACAGCCTCAATGAGCAGTTCTTC
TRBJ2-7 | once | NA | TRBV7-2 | CASSSQGAEQYF | TGTGCCAGCAGCTCTCAGGGCGCCGAGCAGTACTTC
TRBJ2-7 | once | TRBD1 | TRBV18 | CASSPRDRGYEQYF | TGTGCCAGCTCACCGCGGGACAGGGGCTACGAGCAGTACTTC
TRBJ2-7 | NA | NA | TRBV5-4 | CASSLDSTYEQYF | TGTGCCAGCAGTTTAGACTCAACCTACGAGCAGTACTTC
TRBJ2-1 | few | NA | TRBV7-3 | CASSLNGGGGPARMEQFF | TGTGCCAGCAGCTTAAATGGGGGCGGCGGCCCCGCTCGGATGGAGCAGTTCTTC
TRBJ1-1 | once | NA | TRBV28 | CASSPQAGRLTEAFF | TGTGCCAGCAGCCCCCAGGCGGGGCGTCTCACTGAAGCTTTCTTT
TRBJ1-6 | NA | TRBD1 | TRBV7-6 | CASSLRTGATYNSPLHF | TGTGCCAGCAGCTTACGCACAGGGGCTACCTATAATTCACCCCTCCACTTT
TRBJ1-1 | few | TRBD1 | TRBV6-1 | CAIRGQERTEAFF | TGTGCCATCAGGGGACAGGAGAGGACTGAAGCTTTCTTT
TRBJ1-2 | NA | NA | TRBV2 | CASSEQGNYGYTF | TGTGCCAGCAGTGAACAGGGAAACTATGGCTACACCTTC
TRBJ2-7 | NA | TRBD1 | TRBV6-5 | CASRPGGPYEQYF | TGTGCCAGCAGACCAGGGGGCCCCTACGAGCAGTACTTC
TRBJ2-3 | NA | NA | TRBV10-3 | CAISESYRAYGDTQYF | TGTGCCATCAGTGAGTCATACAGGGCTTATGGAGATACGCAGTATTTT
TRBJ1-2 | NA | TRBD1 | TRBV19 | CASDTGGLTGGYTF | TGTGCCAGCGATACAGGGGGATTAACAGGTGGCTACACCTTC
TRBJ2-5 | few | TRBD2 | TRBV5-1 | CASSTRTSGGPGETQYF | TGCGCCAGCAGCACTAGGACTAGCGGGGGGCCCGGGGAGACCCAGTACTTC
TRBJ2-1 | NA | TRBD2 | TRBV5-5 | CASSSAGGPYNEQFF | TGTGCCAGCAGCTCAGCGGGGGGCCCTTACAATGAGCAGTTCTTC
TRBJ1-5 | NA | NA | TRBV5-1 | CASSLEGGGNQPQHF | TGCGCCAGCAGCTTGGAAGGGGGGGGCAATCAGCCCCAGCATTTT
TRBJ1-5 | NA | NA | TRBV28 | CASSPPWGESNQPQHF | TGTGCCAGCAGCCCGCCTTGGGGCGAGAGTAATCAGCCCCAGCATTTT
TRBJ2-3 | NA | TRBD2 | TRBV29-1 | CSVQTSGRTDTQYF | TGCAGCGTCCAAACTAGCGGGAGAACAGATACGCAGTATTTT
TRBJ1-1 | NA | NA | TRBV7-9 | CASSSRQDANTEAFF | TGTGCCAGCAGCAGCCGACAGGACGCAAACACTGAAGCTTTCTTT
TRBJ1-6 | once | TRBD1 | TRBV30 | CASTGGASPLHF | TGTGCCTCGACAGGGGGCGCTTCACCCCTCCACTTT
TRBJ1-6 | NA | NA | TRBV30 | CAWSVIDRDSPLHF | TGTGCCTGGAGTGTAATCGACAGAGATTCACCCCTCCACTTT
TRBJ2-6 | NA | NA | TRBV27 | CASSLFRDRSSGANVLTF | TGTGCCAGCAGTTTATTTCGTGACAGGTCGAGCGGGGCCAACGTCCTGACTTTC
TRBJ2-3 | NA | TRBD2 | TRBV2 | CASSESGGSTDTQYF | TGTGCCAGCAGTGAAAGCGGGGGGAGCACAGATACGCAGTATTTT
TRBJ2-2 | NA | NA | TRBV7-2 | CASTRGGSQNTGELFF | TGTGCCAGCACCCGTGGAGGCAGTCAGAACACCGGGGAGCTGTTTTTT
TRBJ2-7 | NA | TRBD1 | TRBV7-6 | CASSFGQGVSYEQYF | TGTGCCAGCAGCTTCGGACAGGGGGTGTCCTACGAGCAGTACTTC
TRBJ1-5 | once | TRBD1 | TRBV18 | CASSSETGVRDQPQHF | TGTGCCAGCTCATCGGAGACAGGGGTGAGAGATCAGCCCCAGCATTTT
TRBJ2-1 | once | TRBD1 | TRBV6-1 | CASSEMDRARYYNEQFF | TGTGCCAGCAGTGAAATGGACAGGGCAAGGTACTACAATGAGCAGTTCTTC
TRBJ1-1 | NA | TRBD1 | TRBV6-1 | CASSGDRVLAEAFF | TGTGCCAGCAGTGGCGACAGGGTTTTGGCTGAAGCTTTCTTT